This entry is about one TCR beta chain. In germline, CDR1 is SGHNT, CDR2 YYREEE (reference sequence). The CDR3 is made up of 17 amino acids. The junction had 10 bases not matched to a gene; V was cut back by 4 bases and J by 0 bases. The record originates from a study of response to subunit inactivated influenza vaccine. TCRdb processed the RT-PCR reads anew with MiXCR; each CDR3 protein has one entry. Seen here are 150,000 to 200,000 distinct CDR3 sequences, more than 10% observed once, and the top ten hold 25% to 30%. These same data were also listed under a study on T cells expressing NK-cell markers. This second study says: Libraries used 5'RACE template switching adding universal primer site and UMIs.

The TCR was taken from a man aged 50 to 60 who received an inactivated influenza vaccine. V usage is TRBV5-4 and J usage is TRBJ2-1; 7 positions match TRBD2. The sample was CD8+ T cells sorted from PBMCs, taken approximately 12 days after vaccination. CDR3 bases: TGTGCCAGCAGCCCGACGGGGCTAGCGGTCTCCTACAATGAGCAGTTCTTC. It is translated as CASSPTGLAVSYNEQFF.